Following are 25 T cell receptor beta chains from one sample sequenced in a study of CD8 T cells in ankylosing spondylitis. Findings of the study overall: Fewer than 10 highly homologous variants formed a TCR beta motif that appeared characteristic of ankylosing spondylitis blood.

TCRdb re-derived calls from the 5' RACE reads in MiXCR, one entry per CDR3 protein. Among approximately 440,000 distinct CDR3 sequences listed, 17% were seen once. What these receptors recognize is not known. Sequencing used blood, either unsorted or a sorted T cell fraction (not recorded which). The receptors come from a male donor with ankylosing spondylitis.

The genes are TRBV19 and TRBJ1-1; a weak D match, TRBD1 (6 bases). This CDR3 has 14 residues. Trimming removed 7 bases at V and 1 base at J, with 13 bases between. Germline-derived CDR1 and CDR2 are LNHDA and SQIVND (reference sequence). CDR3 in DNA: TGTGCCAGTACACCGGGACACAAGAACACTGAAGCTTTCTTT. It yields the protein CASTPGHKNTEAFF.

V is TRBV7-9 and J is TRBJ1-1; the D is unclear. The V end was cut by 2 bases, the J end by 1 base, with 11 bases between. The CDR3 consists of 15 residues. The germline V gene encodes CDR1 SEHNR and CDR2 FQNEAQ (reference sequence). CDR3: CASSLRQVANTEAFF. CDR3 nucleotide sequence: TGTGCCAGCAGCTTAAGGCAGGTAGCGAACACTGAAGCTTTCTTT.

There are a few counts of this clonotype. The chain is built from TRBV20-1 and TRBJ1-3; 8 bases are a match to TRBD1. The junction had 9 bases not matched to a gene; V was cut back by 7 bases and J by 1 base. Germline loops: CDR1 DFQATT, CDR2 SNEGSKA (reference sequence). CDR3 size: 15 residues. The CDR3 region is CSVQTGVVSGNTIYF. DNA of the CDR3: TGCAGTGTTCAGACAGGGGTCGTATCTGGAAACACCATATATTTT.

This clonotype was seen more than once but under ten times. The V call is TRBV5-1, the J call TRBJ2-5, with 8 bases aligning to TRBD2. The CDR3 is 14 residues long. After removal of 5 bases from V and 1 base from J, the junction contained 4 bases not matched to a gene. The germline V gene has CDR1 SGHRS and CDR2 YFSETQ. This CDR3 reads CASRVAGIQETQYF. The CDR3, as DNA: TGCGCCAGCAGAGTAGCGGGGATCCAAGAGACCCAGTACTTC.

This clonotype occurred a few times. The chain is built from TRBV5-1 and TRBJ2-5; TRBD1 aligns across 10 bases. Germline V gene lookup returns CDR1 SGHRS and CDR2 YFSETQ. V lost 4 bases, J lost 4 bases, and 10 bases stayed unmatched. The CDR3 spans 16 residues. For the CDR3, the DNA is TGCGCCAGCAGCCTACCAGACAGGGGGCCACCAGAGACCCAGTACTTC. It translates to CASSLPDRGPPETQYF. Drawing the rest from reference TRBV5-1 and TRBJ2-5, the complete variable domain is KAGVTQTPRYLIKTRGQQVTLSCSPISGHRSVSWYQQTPGQGLQFLFEYFSETQRNKGNFPGRFSGRQFSNSRSEMNVSTLELGDSALYLCASSLPDRGPPETQYFGPGTRLLVL.

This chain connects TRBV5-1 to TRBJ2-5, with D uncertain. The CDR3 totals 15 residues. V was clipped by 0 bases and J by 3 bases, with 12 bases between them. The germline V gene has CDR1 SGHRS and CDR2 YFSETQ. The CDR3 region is CASSLVGGSKETQYF. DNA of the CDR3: TGCGCCAGCAGCTTGGTAGGCGGCAGCAAAGAGACCCAGTACTTC.

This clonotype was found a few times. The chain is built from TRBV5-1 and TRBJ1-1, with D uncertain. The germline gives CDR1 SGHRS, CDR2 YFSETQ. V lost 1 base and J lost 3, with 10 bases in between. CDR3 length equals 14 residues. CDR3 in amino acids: CASSLMPGDTEAFF. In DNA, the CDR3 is TGCGCCAGCAGCTTGATGCCCGGAGACACTGAAGCTTTCTTT.

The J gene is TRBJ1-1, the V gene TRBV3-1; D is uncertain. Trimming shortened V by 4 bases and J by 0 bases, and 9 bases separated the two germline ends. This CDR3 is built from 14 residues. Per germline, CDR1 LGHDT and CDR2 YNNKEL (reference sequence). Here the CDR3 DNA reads TGTGCCAGCAGCCGAGGGATTTTGAACACTGAAGCTTTCTTT. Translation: CASSRGILNTEAFF.

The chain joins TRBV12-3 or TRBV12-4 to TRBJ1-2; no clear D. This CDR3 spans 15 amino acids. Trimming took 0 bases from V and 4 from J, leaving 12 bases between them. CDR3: CASSLALEPLYGYTF. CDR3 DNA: TGTGCCAGCAGTTTAGCGCTCGAGCCCCTCTATGGCTACACCTTC.

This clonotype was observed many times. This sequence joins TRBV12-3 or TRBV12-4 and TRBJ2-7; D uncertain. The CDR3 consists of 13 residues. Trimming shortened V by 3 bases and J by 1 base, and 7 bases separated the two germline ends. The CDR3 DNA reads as TGTGCCAGCAGTTTCGCCCTGTCCTACGAGCAGTACTTC. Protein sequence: CASSFALSYEQYF.

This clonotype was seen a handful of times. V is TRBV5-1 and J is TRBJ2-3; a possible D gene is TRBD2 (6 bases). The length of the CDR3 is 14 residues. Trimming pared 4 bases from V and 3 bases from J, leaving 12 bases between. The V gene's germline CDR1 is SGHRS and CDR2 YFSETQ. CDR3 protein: CASSPRLVTDTQYF. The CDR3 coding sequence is TGCGCCAGCAGCCCTAGACTAGTAACAGATACGCAGTATTTT.

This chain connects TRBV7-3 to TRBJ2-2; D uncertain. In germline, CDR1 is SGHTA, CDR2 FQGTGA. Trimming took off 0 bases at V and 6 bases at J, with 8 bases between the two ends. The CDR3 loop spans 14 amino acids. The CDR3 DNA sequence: TGTGCCAGCAGCTTAACTGGGGTCCCCGGGGAGCTGTTTTTT. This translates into CASSLTGVPGELFF.

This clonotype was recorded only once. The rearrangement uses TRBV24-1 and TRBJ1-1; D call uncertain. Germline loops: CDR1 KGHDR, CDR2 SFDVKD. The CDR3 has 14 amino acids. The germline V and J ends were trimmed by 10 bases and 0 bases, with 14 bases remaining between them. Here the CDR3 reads CATPEGRMNTEAFF. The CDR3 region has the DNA TGTGCCACGCCCGAGGGCAGAATGAACACTGAAGCTTTCTTT.

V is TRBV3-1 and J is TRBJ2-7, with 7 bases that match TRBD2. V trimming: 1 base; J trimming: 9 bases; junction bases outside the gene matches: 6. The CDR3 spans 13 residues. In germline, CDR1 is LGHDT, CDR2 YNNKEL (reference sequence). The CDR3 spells CASSQGGDYRQYF. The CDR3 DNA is TGTGCCAGCAGCCAAGGAGGGGACTACAGGCAGTACTTC.

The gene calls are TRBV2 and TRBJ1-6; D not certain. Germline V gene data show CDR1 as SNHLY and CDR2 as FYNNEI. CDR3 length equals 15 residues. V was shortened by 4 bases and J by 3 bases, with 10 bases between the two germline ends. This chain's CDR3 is CASSVGPLYNSPLHF. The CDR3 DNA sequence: TGTGCCAGCAGTGTAGGTCCCCTCTATAATTCACCCCTCCACTTT.

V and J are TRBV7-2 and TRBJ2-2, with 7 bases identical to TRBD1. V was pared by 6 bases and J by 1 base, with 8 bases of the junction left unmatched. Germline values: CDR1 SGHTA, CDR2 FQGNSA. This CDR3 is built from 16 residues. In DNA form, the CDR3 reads TGTGCCAGCAGGGCAAAGGGACAGCAGAACACCGGGGAGCTGTTTTTT. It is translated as CASRAKGQQNTGELFF.

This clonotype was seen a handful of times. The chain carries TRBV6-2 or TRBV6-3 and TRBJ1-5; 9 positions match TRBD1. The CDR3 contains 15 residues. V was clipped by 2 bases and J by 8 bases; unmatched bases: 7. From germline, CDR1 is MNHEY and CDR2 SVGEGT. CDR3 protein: CASSYLTGGLEPQHF. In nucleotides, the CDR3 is TGTGCCAGCAGTTACCTAACAGGGGGCTTAGAGCCCCAGCATTTT.

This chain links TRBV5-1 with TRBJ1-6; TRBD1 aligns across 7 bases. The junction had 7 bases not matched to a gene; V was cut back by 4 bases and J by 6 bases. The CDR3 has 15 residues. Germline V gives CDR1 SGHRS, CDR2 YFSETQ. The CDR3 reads CASSVSRDSNSPLHF. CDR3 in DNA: TGCGCCAGCAGCGTCAGCCGGGACAGTAATTCACCCCTCCACTTT.

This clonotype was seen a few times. The CDR3 region has the DNA TGTGCCAGCAGCGGGAGGAGGGGAAAGGAAAACATTCAGTACTTC. This translates into CASSGRRGKENIQYF. V usage is TRBV9 and J usage is TRBJ2-4; the D gene is possibly TRBD2 (6 bases). Per the germline V gene, CDR1 is SGDLS and CDR2 is YYNGEE. The V end lost 3 bases, the J end lost 5 bases, and 15 bases lay between the germline ends. CDR3 length: 15 residues.

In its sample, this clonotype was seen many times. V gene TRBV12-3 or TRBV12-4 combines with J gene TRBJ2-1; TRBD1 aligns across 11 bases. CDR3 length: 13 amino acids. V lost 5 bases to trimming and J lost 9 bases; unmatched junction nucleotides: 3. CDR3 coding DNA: TGTGCCAGCAGTCCCGGGACAGGGGGTGAGCAGTTCTTC. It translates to CASSPGTGGEQFF.

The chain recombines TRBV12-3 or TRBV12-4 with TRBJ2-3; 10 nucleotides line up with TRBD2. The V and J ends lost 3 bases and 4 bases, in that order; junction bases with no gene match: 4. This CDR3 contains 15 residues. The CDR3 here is CASSFSLAGADTQYF. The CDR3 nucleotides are TGTGCCAGCAGTTTTTCCCTAGCGGGAGCAGATACGCAGTATTTT.

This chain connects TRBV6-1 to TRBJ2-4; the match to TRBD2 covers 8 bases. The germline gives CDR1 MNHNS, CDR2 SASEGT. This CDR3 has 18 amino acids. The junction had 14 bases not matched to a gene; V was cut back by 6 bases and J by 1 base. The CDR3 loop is CASSPAGGALIAKNIQYF. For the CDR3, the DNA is TGTGCCAGCAGCCCGGCCGGGGGGGCCTTAATCGCCAAAAACATTCAGTACTTC.

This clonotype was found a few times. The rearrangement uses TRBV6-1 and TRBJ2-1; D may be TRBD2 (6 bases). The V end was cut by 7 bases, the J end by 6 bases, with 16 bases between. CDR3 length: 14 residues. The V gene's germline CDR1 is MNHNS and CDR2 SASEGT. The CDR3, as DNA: TGTGCCAGCAAGGAGGGGTGGGCAGTCAATGAGCAGTTCTTC. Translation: CASKEGWAVNEQFF.

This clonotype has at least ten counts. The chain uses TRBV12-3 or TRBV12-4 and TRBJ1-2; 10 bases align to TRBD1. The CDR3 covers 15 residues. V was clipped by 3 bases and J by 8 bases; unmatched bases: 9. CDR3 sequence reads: CASSLSGTGARGYTF. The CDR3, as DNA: TGTGCCAGCAGTTTGTCCGGGACAGGGGCGCGGGGCTACACCTTC.

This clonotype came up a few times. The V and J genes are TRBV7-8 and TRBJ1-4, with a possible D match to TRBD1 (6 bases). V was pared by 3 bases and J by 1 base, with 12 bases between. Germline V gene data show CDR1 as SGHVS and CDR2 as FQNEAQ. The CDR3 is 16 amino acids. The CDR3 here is CASSFIPGQTNEKLFF. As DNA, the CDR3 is TGTGCCAGCAGCTTTATACCGGGACAAACTAATGAAAAACTGTTTTTT.